This TCR beta chain stems from a study of CD8+CD57+ T cells in acquired aplastic anemia. Study in general: When averaged, DNA from sorted CD4+ and CD8+ cells came to around 3 ug. Findings and limits, study-wide: Twenty-nine CD8+ CDR3 sequences were shared between patients and controls. No significant patient-versus-control difference appeared in CD8+ Simpson's diversity.

Whoever was chosen for sequencing had shown CD8+CD57+ cell expansion by flow cytometry. Genomic DNA served as template for TCR beta VDJ and CDR3 profiling. TCRdb independently ran MiXCR on the reads; one entry per CDR3 protein. The sample shows some 150,000 distinct CDR3 sequences, about two thirds of them seen only once. This clonotype has a handful of counts. Its antigen is not identified. The CDR3 is made up of 13 amino acids. Per the germline V gene, CDR1 is SEHNR and CDR2 is FQNEAQ (reference sequence). V lost 8 bases and J lost 6, with 11 bases in between. This clonotype was sampled from a human donor with aplastic anemia. V gene TRBV7-9 combines with J gene TRBJ1-6; no clear D. The sequencing input was sorted CD4+, CD8+, or CD8+CD57+ T cells (not recorded which) from PBMCs. The CDR3 DNA reads as TGTGCCAGCGGATTACAAGTTAATTCACCCCTCCACTTT. Translation: CASGLQVNSPLHF.